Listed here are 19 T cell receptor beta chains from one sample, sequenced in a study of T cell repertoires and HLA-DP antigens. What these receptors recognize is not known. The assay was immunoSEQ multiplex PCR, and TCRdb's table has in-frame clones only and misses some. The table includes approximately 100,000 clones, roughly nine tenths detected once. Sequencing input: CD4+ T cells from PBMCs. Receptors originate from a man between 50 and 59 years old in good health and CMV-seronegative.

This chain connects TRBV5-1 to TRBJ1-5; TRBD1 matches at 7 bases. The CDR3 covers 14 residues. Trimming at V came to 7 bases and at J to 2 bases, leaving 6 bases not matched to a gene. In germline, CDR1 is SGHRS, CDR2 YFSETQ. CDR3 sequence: CASAPGQGNQPQHF. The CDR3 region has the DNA TGCGCCAGCGCCCCAGGACAGGGCAATCAGCCCCAGCATTTT.

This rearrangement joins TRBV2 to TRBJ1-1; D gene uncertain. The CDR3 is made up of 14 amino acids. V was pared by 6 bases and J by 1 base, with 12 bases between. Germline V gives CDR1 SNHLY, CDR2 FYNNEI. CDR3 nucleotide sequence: TGTGCCAGCAGGGCCATGGGAGGGAACACTGAAGCTTTCTTT. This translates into CASRAMGGNTEAFF. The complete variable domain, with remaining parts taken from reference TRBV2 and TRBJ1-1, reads EPEVTQTPSHQVTQMGQEVILRCVPISNHLYFYWYRQILGQKVEFLVSFYNNEISEKSEIFDDQFSVERPDGSNFTLKIRSTKLEDSAMYFCASRAMGGNTEAFFGQGTRLTVV.

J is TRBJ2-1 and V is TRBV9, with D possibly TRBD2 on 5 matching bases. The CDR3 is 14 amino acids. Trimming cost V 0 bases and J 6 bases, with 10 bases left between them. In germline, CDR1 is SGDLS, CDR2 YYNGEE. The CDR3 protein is CASSVGLAPNEQFF. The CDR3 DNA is TGTGCCAGCAGCGTAGGTCTAGCCCCCAATGAGCAGTTCTTC.

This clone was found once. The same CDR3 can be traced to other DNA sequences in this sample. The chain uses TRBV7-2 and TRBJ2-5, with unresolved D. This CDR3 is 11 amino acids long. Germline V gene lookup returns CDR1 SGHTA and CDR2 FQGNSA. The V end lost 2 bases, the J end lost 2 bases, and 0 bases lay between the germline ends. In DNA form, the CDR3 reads TGTGCCAGCAGCTTACAAGAGACCCAGTACTTC. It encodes CASSLQETQYF.

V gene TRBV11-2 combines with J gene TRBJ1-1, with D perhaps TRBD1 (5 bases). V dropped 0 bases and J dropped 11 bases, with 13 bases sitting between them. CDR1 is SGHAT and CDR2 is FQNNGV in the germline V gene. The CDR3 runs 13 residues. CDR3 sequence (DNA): TGTGCCAGCAGCTTAGATCCGCCAGGGTTGGCTTTCTTT. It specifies CASSLDPPGLAFF.

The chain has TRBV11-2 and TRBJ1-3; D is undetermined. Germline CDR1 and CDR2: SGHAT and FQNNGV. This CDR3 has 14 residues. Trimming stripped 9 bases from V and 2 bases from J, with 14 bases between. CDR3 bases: TGTGCCAGTTACCCCGGGTTCCCTGGAAACACCATATATTTT. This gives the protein CASYPGFPGNTIYF. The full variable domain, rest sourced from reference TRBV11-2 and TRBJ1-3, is EAGVAQSPRYKIIEKRQSVAFWCNPISGHATLYWYQQILGQGPKLLIQFQNNGVVDDSQLPKDRFSAERLKGVDSTLKIQPAKLEDSAVYLCASYPGFPGNTIYFGEGSWLTVV.

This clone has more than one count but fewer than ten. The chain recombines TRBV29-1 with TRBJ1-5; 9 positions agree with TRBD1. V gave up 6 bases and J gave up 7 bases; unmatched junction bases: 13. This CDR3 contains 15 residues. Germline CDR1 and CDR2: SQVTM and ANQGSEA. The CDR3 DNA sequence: TGCAGCGTGCAGATTAAACAGGGGGCTAGGCAGCCCCAGCATTTT. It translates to CSVQIKQGARQPQHF.

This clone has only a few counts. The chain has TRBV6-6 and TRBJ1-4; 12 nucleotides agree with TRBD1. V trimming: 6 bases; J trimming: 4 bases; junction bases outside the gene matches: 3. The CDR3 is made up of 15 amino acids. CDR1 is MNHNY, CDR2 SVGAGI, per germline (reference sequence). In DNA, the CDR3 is TGTGCCAGCAGGGGACAGGGGGCCGGTAATGAAAAACTGTTTTTT. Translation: CASRGQGAGNEKLFF.

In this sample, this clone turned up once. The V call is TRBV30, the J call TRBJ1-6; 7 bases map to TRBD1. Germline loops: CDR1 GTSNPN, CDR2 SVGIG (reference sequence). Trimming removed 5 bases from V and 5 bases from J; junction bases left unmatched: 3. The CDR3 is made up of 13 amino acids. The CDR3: CAWQGGNNSPLHF. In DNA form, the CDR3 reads TGTGCCTGGCAGGGGGGGAATAATTCACCCCTCCACTTT.

The CDR3 protein is CASSSLDRGTIYGYTF. The CDR3 DNA sequence: TGTGCCAGCAGCTCGTTGGACAGGGGGACTATCTATGGCTACACCTTC. The chain joins TRBV7-9 to TRBJ1-2; 10 nucleotides align to TRBD1. With 4 bases clipped from V and 4 bases from J, the junction kept 9 bases outside the gene matches. The CDR3 is made up of 16 amino acids. The germline gives CDR1 SEHNR, CDR2 FQNEAQ (reference sequence).

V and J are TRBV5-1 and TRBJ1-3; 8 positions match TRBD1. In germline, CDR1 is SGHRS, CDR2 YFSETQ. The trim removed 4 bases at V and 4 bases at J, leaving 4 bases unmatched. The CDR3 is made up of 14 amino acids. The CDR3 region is CASSKGQGGNTIYF. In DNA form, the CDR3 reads TGCGCCAGCAGCAAAGGACAGGGAGGAAACACCATATATTTT.

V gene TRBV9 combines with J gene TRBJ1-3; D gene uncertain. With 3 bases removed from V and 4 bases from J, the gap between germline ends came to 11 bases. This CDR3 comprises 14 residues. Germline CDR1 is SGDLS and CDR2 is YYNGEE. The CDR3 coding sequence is TGTGCCAGCAGCGGTCATGGGAACGGAAACACCATATATTTT. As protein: CASSGHGNGNTIYF.

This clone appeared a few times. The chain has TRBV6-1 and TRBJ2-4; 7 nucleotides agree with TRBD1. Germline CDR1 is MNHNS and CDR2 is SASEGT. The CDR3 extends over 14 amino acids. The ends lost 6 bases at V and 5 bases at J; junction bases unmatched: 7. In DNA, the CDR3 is TGTGCCAGCAGACGACAGGGTTCACAAAACATTCAGTACTTC. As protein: CASRRQGSQNIQYF.

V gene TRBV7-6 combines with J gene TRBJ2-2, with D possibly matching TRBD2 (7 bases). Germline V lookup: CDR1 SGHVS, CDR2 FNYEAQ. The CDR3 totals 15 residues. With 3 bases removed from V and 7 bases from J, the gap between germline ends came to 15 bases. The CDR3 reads CASSFAGANVGELFF. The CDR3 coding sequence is TGTGCCAGCAGCTTTGCGGGGGCCAATGTCGGGGAGCTGTTTTTT.

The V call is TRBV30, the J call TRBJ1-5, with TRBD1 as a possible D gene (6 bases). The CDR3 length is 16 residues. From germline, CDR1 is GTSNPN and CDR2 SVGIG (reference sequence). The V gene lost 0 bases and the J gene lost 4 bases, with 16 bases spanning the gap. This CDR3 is CAWSVHGAGENQPQHF. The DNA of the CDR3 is TGTGCCTGGAGTGTACATGGGGCAGGGGAAAATCAGCCCCAGCATTTT.

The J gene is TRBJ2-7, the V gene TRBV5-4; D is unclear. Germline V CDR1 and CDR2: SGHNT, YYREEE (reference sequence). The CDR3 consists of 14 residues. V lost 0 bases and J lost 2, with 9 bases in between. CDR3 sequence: CASSLGAQTYEQYF. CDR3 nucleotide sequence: TGTGCCAGCAGCTTGGGTGCTCAAACCTACGAGCAGTACTTC.

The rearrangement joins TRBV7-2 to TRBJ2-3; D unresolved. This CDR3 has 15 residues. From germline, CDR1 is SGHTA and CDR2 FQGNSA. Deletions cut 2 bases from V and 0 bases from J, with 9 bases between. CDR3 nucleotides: TGTGCCAGCAGCTTATTTGCCCCTAGCACAGATACGCAGTATTTT. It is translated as CASSLFAPSTDTQYF.

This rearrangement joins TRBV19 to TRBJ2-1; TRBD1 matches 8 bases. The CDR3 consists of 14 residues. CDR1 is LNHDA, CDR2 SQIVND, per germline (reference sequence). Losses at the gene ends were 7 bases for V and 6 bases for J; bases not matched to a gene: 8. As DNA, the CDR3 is TGTGCCAGTAAGGGGCAGGGGGCGTTCAATGAGCAGTTCTTC. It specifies CASKGQGAFNEQFF. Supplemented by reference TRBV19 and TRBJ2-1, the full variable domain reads DGGITQSPKYLFRKEGQNVTLSCEQNLNHDAMYWYRQDPGQGLRLIYYSQIVNDFQKGDIAEGYSVSREKKESFPLTVTSAQKNPTAFYLCASKGQGAFNEQFFGPGTRLTVL.

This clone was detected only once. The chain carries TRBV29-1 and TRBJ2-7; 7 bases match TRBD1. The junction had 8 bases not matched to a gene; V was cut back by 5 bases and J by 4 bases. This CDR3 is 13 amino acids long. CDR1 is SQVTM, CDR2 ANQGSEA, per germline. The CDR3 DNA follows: TGCAGCGTTTGGGGTCAGGGGGAGTACGAGCAGTACTTC. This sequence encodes CSVWGQGEYEQYF.